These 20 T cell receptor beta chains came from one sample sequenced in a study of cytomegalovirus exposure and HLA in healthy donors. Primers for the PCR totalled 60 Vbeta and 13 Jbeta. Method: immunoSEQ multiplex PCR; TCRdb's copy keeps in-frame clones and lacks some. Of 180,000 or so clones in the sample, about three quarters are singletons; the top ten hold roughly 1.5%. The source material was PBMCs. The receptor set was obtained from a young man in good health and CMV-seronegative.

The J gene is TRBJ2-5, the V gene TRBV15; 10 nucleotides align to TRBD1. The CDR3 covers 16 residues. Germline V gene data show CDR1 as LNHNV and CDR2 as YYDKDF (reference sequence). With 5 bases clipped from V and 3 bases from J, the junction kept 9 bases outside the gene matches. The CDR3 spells CATSGRDRGGEETQYF. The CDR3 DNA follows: TGTGCCACCAGCGGCCGGGACAGGGGAGGGGAAGAGACCCAGTACTTC. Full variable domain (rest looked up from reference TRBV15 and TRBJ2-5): DAMVIQNPRYQVTQFGKPVTLSCSQTLNHNVMYWYQQKSSQAPKLLFHYYDKDFNNEADTPDNFQSRRPNTSFCFLDIRSPGLGDTAMYLCATSGRDRGGEETQYFGPGTRLLVL.

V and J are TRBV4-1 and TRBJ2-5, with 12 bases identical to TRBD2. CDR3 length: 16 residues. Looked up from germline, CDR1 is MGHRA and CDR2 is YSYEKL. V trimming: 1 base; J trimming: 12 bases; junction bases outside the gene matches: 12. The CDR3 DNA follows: TGCGCCAGCAGCCAAGGGTCCGGGACTAGCGGGCAAGCAAAGTACTTC. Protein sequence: CASSQGSGTSGQAKYF.

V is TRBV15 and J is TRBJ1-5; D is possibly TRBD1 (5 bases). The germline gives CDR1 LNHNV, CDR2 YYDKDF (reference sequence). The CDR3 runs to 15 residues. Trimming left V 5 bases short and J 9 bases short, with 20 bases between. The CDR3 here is CATSQIGAGRGPQHF. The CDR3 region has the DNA TGTGCCACCAGCCAAATTGGGGCAGGGAGGGGGCCCCAGCATTTT.

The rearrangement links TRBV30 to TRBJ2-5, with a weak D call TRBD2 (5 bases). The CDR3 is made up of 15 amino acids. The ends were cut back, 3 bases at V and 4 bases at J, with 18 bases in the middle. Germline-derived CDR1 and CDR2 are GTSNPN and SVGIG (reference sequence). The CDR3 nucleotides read TGTGCCTGGAGACGTAAGAGGGTCTCTCGAGAGACCCAGTACTTC. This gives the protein CAWRRKRVSRETQYF.

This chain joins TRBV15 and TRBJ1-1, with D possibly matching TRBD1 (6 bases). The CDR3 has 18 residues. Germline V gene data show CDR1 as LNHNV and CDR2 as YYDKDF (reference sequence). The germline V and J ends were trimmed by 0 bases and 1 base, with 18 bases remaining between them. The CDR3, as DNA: TGTGCCACCAGCAGAGATATAACAGGGCTAAGTCCGAACACTGAAGCTTTCTTT. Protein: CATSRDITGLSPNTEAFF.

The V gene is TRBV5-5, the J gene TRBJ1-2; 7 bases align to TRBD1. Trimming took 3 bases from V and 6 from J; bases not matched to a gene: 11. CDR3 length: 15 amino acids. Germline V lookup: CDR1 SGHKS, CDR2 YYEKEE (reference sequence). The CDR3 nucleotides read TGTGCCAGCAGCTATGAATACAGGGGTCGGGATGGCTACACCTTC. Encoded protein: CASSYEYRGRDGYTF.

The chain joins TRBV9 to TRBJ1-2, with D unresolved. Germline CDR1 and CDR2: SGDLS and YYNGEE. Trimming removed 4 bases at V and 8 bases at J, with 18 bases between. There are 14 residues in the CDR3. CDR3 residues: CASSPTYSQDGYTF. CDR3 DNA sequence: TGTGCCAGCAGCCCCACGTACAGCCAAGACGGCTACACCTTC.

DNA of the CDR3: TGTGCCAGCAGTGTCAGGGATCGCTATGGCTACACCTTC. It specifies CASSVRDRYGYTF. This sequence joins TRBV28 and TRBJ1-2, with D perhaps TRBD1 (5 bases). The CDR3 contains 13 residues. Germline V CDR1 and CDR2: MDHEN, SYDVKM. Deletions cut 5 bases from V and 4 bases from J, with 11 bases between.

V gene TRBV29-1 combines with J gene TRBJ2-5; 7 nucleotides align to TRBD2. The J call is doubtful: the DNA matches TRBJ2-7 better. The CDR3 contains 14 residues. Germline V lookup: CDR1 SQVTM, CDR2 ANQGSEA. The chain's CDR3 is CSVGGSASFYEQYF. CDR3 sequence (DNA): TGCAGCGTGGGGGGGAGCGCTAGTTTCTACGAGCAGTACTTC.

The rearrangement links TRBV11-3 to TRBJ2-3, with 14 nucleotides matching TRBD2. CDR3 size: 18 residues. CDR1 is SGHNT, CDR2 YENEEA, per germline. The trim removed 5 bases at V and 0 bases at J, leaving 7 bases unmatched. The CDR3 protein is CASSGGLAGGYSTDTQYF. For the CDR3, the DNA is TGTGCCAGCAGCGGTGGACTAGCGGGAGGATATAGCACAGATACGCAGTATTTT.

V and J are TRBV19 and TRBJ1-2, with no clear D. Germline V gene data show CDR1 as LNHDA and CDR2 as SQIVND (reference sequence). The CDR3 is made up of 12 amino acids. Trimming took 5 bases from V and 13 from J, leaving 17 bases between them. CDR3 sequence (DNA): TGTGCCAGTAGTCAGACCGGCGGGCTTTGCACCTTC. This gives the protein CASSQTGGLCTF.

The CDR3 DNA sequence: TGTGCCAGCAGCTCCTCCGGGGTCGGGGAGCTGTTTTTT. Its translation is CASSSSGVGELFF. The chain couples TRBV11-2 to TRBJ2-2; possible D gene TRBD2, 5 bases. Trimming removed 4 bases at V and 7 bases at J, with 10 bases between. CDR1 SGHAT and CDR2 FQNNGV come from the germline V gene. CDR3 size: 13 residues.

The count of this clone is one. The CDR3 DNA sequence: TGTGCCAGCAGCGGCTTGGGGGAACAGGGGAGGCAAGAGACCCAGTACTTC. It translates to CASSGLGEQGRQETQYF. The chain recombines TRBV9 with TRBJ2-5; possible D gene TRBD1, 7 bases. The V end was cut by 3 bases, the J end by 2 bases, with 20 bases between. The CDR3 covers 17 residues. Germline loops: CDR1 SGDLS, CDR2 YYNGEE.

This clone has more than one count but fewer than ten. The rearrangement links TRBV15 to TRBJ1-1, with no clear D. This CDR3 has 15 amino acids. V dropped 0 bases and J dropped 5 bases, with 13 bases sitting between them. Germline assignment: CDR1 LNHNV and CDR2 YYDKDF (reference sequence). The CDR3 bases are TGTGCCACCAGCAGAGATCATGCATCACAAACTGAAGCTTTCTTT. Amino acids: CATSRDHASQTEAFF.

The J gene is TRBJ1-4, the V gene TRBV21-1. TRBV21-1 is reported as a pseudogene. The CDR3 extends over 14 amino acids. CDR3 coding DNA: TGTGCCAGCAGCAACGGCGGTCGGTTAGAAAAACTGTTTTTT. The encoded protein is CASSNGGRLEKLFF.

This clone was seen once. The CDR3 nucleotides are TGCAGCGTTGAAGGACAGGGGTCCTACAATGAGCAGTTCTTC. It yields the protein CSVEGQGSYNEQFF. The V and J genes are TRBV29-1 and TRBJ2-1, with TRBD1 identical over 8 bases. Germline CDR1 and CDR2: SQVTM and ANQGSEA. Germline trimming cut 1 base from V and 1 base from J; bases unmatched to any gene: 0. The CDR3 is 14 residues long.

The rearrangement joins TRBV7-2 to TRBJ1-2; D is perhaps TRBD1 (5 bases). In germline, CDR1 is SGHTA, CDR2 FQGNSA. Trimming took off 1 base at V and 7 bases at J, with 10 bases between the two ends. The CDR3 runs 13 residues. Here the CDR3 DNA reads TGTGCCAGCAGCTTAGACAGGCGAGGTGGCTACACCTTC. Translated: CASSLDRRGGYTF.

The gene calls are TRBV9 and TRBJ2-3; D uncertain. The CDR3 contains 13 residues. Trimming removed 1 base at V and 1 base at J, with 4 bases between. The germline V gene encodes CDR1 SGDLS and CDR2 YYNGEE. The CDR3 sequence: CASSVTGTDTQYF. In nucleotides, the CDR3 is TGTGCCAGCAGCGTAACGGGCACAGATACGCAGTATTTT.

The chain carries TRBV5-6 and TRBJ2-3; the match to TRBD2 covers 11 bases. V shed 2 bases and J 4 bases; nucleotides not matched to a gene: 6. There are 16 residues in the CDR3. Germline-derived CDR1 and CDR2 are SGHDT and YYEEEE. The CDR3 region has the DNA TGTGCCAGCAGCTTATTACTAGCGGGAGAGTCAGATACGCAGTATTTT. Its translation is CASSLLLAGESDTQYF.

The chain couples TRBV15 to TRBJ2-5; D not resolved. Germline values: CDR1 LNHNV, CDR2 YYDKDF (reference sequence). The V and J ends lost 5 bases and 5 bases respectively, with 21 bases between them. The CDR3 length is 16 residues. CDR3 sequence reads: CATSPAPYYVVETQYF. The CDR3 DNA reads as TGTGCCACCAGCCCAGCACCCTACTACGTCGTGGAGACCCAGTACTTC.